The clone carrying this TCR beta chain was seen ten or more times. The antigen remains undetermined. The second PCR ran roughly 6 to 11 cycles with a sample-barcoded 5' primer and J-beta primers. TCRdb itself ran the 5' RACE reads through MiXCR, one entry per CDR3 protein. The sample has some 790,000 distinct CDR3 sequences; around 26% are singletons. The data originate from a study of blood T cells in healthy people across ages. Study conclusions and caveats: Researchers said unsorted PBMCs prevented a conclusive naive versus antigen-experienced comparison.

Whenever a sample was processed, at least 7 million PBMCs were isolated. Germline V lookup: CDR1 MNHNS, CDR2 SASEGT. V lost 3 bases, J lost 3 bases, and 13 bases lay in between. This CDR3 spans 15 amino acids. The V and J genes are TRBV6-1 and TRBJ2-3; D is ambiguous. The source of this sequence is an elderly woman in good health. The sequenced sample was blood. In DNA form, the CDR3 reads TGTGCCAGCAGTGATTCCAATTATGGAACAGATACGCAGTATTTT. It translates to CASSDSNYGTDTQYF.